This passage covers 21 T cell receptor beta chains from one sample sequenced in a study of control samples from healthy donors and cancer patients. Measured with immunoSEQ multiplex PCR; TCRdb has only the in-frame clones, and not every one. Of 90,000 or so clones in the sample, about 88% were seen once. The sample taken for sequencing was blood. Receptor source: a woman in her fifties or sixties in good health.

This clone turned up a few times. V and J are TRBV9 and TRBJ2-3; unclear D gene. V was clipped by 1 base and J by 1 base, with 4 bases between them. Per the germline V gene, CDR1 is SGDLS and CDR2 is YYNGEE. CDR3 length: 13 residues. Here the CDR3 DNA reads TGTGCCAGCAGCGTACAGGGCACAGATACGCAGTATTTT. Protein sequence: CASSVQGTDTQYF.

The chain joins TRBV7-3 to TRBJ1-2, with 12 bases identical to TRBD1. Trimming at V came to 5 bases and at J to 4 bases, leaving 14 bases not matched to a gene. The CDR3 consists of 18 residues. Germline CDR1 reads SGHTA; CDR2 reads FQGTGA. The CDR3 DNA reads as TGTGCCAGCAGCCCCTCGGGACAGGGGGCGAATTTGATCTATGGCTACACCTTC. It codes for CASSPSGQGANLIYGYTF.

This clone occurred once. CDR3 DNA: TGTGCCAGCAGTCTGGGACTAGCGGGAGTGTCAGATACGCAGTATTTT. It specifies CASSLGLAGVSDTQYF. The chain combines TRBV6-2 or TRBV6-3 with TRBJ2-3; TRBD2 aligns across 14 bases. The V segment lost 5 bases and the J segment 4 bases; nucleotides outside the gene matches: 5. The CDR3 contains 16 residues. The V gene's germline CDR1 is MNHEY and CDR2 SVGEGT.

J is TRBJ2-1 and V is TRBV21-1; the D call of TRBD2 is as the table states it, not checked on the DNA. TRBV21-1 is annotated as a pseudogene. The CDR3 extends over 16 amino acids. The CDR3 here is CASSILCGREENEQFF. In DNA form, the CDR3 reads TGTGCCAGCAGCATATTATGTGGGAGAGAGGAAAATGAGCAGTTCTTC.

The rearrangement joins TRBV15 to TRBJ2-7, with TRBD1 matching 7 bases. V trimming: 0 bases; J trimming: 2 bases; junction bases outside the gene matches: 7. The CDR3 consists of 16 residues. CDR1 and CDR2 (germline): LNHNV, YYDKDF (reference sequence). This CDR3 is CATSRDLGQAAYEQYF. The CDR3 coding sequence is TGTGCCACCAGCAGAGATCTCGGACAGGCGGCCTACGAGCAGTACTTC.

The CDR3 here is CASSGVGQRGNTIYF. CDR3 DNA: TGTGCCAGCAGCGGGGTCGGACAGCGTGGAAACACCATATATTTT. V is TRBV9 and J is TRBJ1-3; possible D gene TRBD1, 6 bases. Per the germline V gene, CDR1 is SGDLS and CDR2 is YYNGEE. The CDR3 totals 15 residues. Trimming took 3 bases from V and 3 from J, leaving 13 bases between them.

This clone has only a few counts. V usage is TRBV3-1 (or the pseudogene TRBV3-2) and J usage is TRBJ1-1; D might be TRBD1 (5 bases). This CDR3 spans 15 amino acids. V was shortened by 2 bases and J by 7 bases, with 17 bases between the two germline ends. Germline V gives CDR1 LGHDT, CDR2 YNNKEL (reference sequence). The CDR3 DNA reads TGTGCCAGCAGCCAATTCGACAGACACTCCTTTGAAGCTTTCTTT. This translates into CASSQFDRHSFEAFF.

CDR3 sequence reads: CASSLGAQETQYF. CDR3 nucleotide sequence: TGTGCCAGCTCGTTAGGAGCGCAAGAGACCCAGTACTTC. The V and J genes are TRBV18 and TRBJ2-5, with D hard to call. Trimming removed 6 bases at V and 2 bases at J, with 10 bases between. The germline V gene encodes CDR1 KGHSH and CDR2 LQKENI. This CDR3 contains 13 residues.

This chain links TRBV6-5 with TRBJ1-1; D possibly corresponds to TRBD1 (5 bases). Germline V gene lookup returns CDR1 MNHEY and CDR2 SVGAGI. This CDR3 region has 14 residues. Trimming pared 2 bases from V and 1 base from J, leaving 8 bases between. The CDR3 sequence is CASSYRRGNTEAFF. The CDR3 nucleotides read TGTGCCAGCAGTTACAGAAGGGGGAACACTGAAGCTTTCTTT.

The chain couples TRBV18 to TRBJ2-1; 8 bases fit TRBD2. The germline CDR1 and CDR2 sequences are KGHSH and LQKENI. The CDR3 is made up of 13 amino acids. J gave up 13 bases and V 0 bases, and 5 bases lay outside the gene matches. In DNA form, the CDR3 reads TGTGCCAGCTCACCACCCCTAGCGGGCACCCAGTTCTTC. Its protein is CASSPPLAGTQFF. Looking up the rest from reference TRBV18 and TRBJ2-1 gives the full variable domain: NAGVMQNPRHLVRRRGQEARLRCSPMKGHSHVYWYRQLPEEGLKFMVYLQKENIIDESGMPKERFSAEFPKEGPSILRIQQVVRGDSAAYFCASSPPLAGTQFFGPGTRLTVL.

CDR3 residues: CASSFYGRAGSYNEQFF. The CDR3 DNA sequence: TGTGCCAGCAGCTTTTATGGCAGGGCTGGCTCCTACAATGAGCAGTTCTTC. The rearrangement joins TRBV11-3 to TRBJ2-1, with TRBD1 as a possible D gene (5 bases). The V end was cut by 3 bases, the J end by 0 bases, with 15 bases between. The germline CDR1 and CDR2 sequences are SGHNT and YENEEA. This CDR3 comprises 17 residues.

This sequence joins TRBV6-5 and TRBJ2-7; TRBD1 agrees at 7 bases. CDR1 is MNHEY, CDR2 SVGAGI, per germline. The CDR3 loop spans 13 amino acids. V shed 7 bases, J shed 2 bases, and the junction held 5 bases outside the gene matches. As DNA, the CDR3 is TGTGCCAGCACCAGAAGGGGGCCCTACGAGCAGTACTTC. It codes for CASTRRGPYEQYF.

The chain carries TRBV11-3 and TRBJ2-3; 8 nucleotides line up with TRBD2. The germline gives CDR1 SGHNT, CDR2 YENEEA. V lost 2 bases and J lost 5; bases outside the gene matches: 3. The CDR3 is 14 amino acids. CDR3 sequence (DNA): TGTGCCAGCAGCTTAACAGCGGGAGAAGATACGCAGTATTTT. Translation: CASSLTAGEDTQYF.

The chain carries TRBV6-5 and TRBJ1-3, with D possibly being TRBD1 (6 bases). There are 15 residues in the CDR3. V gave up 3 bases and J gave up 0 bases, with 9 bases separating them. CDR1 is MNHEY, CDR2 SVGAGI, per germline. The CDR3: CASSYGQSSGNTIYF. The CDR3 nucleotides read TGTGCCAGCAGTTATGGACAGTCCTCTGGAAACACCATATATTTT.

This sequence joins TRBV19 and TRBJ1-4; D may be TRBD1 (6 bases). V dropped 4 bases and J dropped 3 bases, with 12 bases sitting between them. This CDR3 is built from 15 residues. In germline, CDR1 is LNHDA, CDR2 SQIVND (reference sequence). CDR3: CASSTFRGPNEKLFF. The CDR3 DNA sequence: TGTGCCAGTAGTACCTTCAGGGGACCTAATGAAAAACTGTTTTTT.

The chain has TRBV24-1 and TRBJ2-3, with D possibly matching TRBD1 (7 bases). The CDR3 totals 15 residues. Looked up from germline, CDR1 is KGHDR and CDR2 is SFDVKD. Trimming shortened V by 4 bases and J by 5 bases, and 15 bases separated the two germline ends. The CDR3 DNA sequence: TGTGCCACCAGTGACCCAGGAGGGGGCCAAGATACGCAGTATTTT. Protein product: CATSDPGGGQDTQYF.

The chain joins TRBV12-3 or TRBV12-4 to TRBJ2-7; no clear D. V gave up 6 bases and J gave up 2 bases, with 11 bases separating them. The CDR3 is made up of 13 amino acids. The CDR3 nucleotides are TGTGCCAGCAGCTCGGGTCCACCCTACGAGCAGTACTTC. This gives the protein CASSSGPPYEQYF.

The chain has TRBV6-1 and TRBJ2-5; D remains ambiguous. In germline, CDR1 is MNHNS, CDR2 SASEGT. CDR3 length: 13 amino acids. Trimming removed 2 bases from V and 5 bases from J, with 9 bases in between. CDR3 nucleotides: TGTGCCAGCAGTGAAAGGCTACGTGAGACCCAGTACTTC. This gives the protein CASSERLRETQYF.

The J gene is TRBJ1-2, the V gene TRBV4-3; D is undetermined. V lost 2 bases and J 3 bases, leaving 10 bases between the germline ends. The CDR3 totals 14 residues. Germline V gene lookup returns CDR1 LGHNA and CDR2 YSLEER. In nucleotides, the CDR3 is TGCGCCAGCAGCCAAACATACAGTTACTATGGCTACACCTTC. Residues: CASSQTYSYYGYTF.

CDR3 DNA sequence: TGTGCCAGCAGCTTGTCTGGCTCACTAGCGTCTAGCACAGATACGCAGTATTTT. Translation: CASSLSGSLASSTDTQYF. This rearrangement joins TRBV7-9 to TRBJ2-3; 7 bases align to TRBD2. Germline V gives CDR1 SEHNR, CDR2 FQNEAQ (reference sequence). CDR3 size: 18 residues. After removal of 3 bases from V and 0 bases from J, the junction contained 12 bases not matched to a gene.

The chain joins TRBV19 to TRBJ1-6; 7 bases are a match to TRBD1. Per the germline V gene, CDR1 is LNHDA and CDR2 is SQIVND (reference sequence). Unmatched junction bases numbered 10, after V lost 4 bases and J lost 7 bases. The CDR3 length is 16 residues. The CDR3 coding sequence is TGTGCCAGTAGTAAGGACAGGAGTCGGTACAATTCACCCCTCCACTTT. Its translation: CASSKDRSRYNSPLHF.